The 19 T cell receptor beta chains presented below share a single source sample, sequenced in a study of response to subunit inactivated influenza vaccine. Each CDR3 protein is one row after TCRdb ran MiXCR on the RT-PCR reads. This sample carries hundreds of thousands of distinct CDR3 sequences, about an eighth of them seen once, and the ten largest clones take roughly 14%. Material: PBMCs from blood, obtained about 6 weeks after vaccination. These TCRs come from a man aged 45 to 65 who received an inactivated influenza vaccine.

V is TRBV25-1 and J is TRBJ2-7; 10 bases are a match to TRBD1. CDR1 is MGHDK, CDR2 SYGVNS, per germline. J lost 5 bases, V lost 4 bases, and 5 bases had no gene match. The CDR3 covers 14 residues. The CDR3 nucleotides are TGTGCCAGCAGTGGGGGACAGGGGTACAACGAGCAGTACTTC. As protein: CASSGGQGYNEQYF.

This clonotype occurred a few times. This rearrangement joins TRBV6-2 or TRBV6-3 to TRBJ2-7; TRBD2 matches at 11 bases. Germline V gene lookup returns CDR1 MNHEY and CDR2 SVGEGT. J was trimmed by 6 bases and V by 0 bases; bases with no gene match: 1. The CDR3 has 14 residues. This CDR3 reads CASSYSLAGGEQYF. The CDR3 DNA follows: TGTGCCAGCAGTTACTCCCTAGCGGGAGGCGAGCAGTACTTC.

This clonotype was observed a handful of times. This chain uses TRBV5-1 with TRBJ2-7; 8 bases agree with TRBD2. The CDR3 extends over 14 amino acids. Unmatched junction bases numbered 6, after V lost 1 base and J lost 6 bases. CDR1 and CDR2 (germline): SGHRS, YFSETQ. The CDR3 reads CASSLLTSDTEQYF. The CDR3 nucleotides read TGCGCCAGCAGCTTGTTGACTAGCGACACCGAGCAGTACTTC.

The table lists this clonotype with a few counts. The J gene is TRBJ2-5, the V gene TRBV7-9; 10 bases map to TRBD2. The V segment lost 4 bases and the J segment 4 bases; nucleotides outside the gene matches: 6. The CDR3 loop spans 15 amino acids. The germline V gene has CDR1 SEHNR and CDR2 FQNEAQ (reference sequence). The CDR3, as DNA: TGTGCCAGCAGCTACACCGGGACTAGCGCAGAGACCCAGTACTTC. Translated, it gives CASSYTGTSAETQYF.

The J gene is TRBJ2-1, the V gene TRBV2, with 9 positions matching TRBD2. The ends lost 4 bases at V and 1 base at J; junction bases unmatched: 8. Germline V gene sequence: CDR1 SNHLY, CDR2 FYNNEI. The CDR3 is made up of 17 amino acids. In DNA, the CDR3 is TGTGCCAGCAGTGCAGCGGGGGGCGGAAAATCCTACAATGAGCAGTTCTTC. Its translation is CASSAAGGGKSYNEQFF.

This clonotype was seen a few times. The V gene is TRBV5-1, the J gene TRBJ2-5; 9 bases fit TRBD1. Germline lookup yields CDR1 SGHRS and CDR2 YFSETQ. The CDR3 consists of 16 residues. The V segment lost 4 bases and the J segment 4 bases; nucleotides outside the gene matches: 11. CDR3: CASSLEGQGQGETQYF. The CDR3 DNA sequence: TGCGCCAGCAGCCTTGAGGGACAGGGACAGGGAGAGACCCAGTACTTC.

The chain is built from TRBV6-5 and TRBJ2-4; 8 nucleotides agree with TRBD1. Germline CDR1 reads MNHEY; CDR2 reads SVGAGI. The CDR3 loop spans 18 amino acids. After removal of 0 bases from V and 6 bases from J, the junction contained 13 bases not matched to a gene. The CDR3 nucleotides are TGTGCCAGCAGTTACTCAGGAAGCAGGGGGCCATTTGGAAACATTCAGTACTTC. Amino acid sequence: CASSYSGSRGPFGNIQYF.

This clonotype was counted ten times or more. The chain has TRBV29-1 and TRBJ2-3; TRBD2 might be the D (6 bases). Trimming removed 1 base from V and 1 base from J, with 6 bases in between. CDR3 size: 13 residues. Germline V gene lookup returns CDR1 SQVTM and CDR2 ANQGSEA. CDR3 sequence: CSVEGGGTDTQYF. The CDR3, as DNA: TGCAGCGTTGAAGGGGGGGGCACAGATACGCAGTATTTT.

This clonotype was counted between two and nine times. The chain combines TRBV27 with TRBJ2-7; D unresolved. V was cut by 5 bases and J by 0 bases, with 11 bases left in between. Germline V gene lookup returns CDR1 MNHEY and CDR2 SMNVEV (reference sequence). The length of the CDR3 is 14 residues. CDR3 residues: CASSTDAISYEQYF. In DNA, the CDR3 is TGTGCCAGCAGTACCGACGCCATCTCCTACGAGCAGTACTTC.

In its sample, this clonotype was seen a few times. This chain joins TRBV27 and TRBJ1-6, with 8 bases that match TRBD1. The CDR3 consists of 16 residues. Per germline, CDR1 MNHEY and CDR2 SMNVEV (reference sequence). The junction had 8 bases not matched to a gene; V was cut back by 4 bases and J by 6 bases. DNA of the CDR3: TGTGCCAGCAGTTCTCGACAGGGGTGGAGTAATTCACCCCTCCACTTT. The encoded protein is CASSSRQGWSNSPLHF.

The chain joins TRBV6-1 to TRBJ2-3; 9 bases match TRBD2. V gave up 6 bases and J gave up 6 bases; unmatched junction bases: 13. Per germline, CDR1 MNHNS and CDR2 SASEGT. The CDR3 contains 16 residues. The CDR3 bases are TGTGCCAGCAGCCTGGAGGGCAGCGGGAGGTGGGATACGCAGTATTTT. Translation: CASSLEGSGRWDTQYF.

Only a few counts were recorded for this clonotype. The junction does not match germline at one end; this may be a read error. The V call is TRBV20-1, the J call TRBJ2-3; D assignment may be TRBD1 or TRBD2 (5 bases each). Germline V gene data show CDR1 as DFQATT and CDR2 as SNEGSKA (reference sequence). This CDR3 spans 16 amino acids. CDR3 region: CCARDGTHDTADTQYF. As DNA, the CDR3 is TGCTGTGCTAGAGACGGGACCCACGATACCGCAGATACGCAGTATTTT.

This clonotype was detected only a few times. CDR3 in DNA: TGCAGCGTTGAACGCGAAAGCACAGATACGCAGTATTTT. Protein: CSVERESTDTQYF. This chain uses TRBV29-1 with TRBJ2-3; D gene unclear. CDR3 length: 13 amino acids. Trimming removed 2 bases at V and 0 bases at J, with 6 bases between. From germline, CDR1 is SQVTM and CDR2 ANQGSEA.

This clonotype occurred a few times. V usage is TRBV6-6 and J usage is TRBJ2-7; 7 positions agree with TRBD1. This CDR3 contains 13 residues. After removal of 2 bases from V and 5 bases from J, the junction contained 3 bases not matched to a gene. CDR1 is MNHNY, CDR2 SVGAGI, per germline (reference sequence). CDR3: CASSYSRGNEQYF. The CDR3 region has the DNA TGTGCCAGCAGTTACAGCAGGGGGAACGAGCAGTACTTC.

This clonotype was seen a handful of times. The genes are TRBV5-1 and TRBJ2-7; D may be TRBD1 (5 bases). V dropped 2 bases and J dropped 3 bases, with 9 bases sitting between them. Germline lookup yields CDR1 SGHRS and CDR2 YFSETQ. The CDR3 extends over 13 amino acids. Here the CDR3 reads CASSFGHLYEQYF. The CDR3 bases are TGCGCCAGCAGCTTCGGACACCTCTACGAGCAGTACTTC.

The chain has TRBV28 and TRBJ2-7, with no clear D. The V gene lost 3 bases and the J gene lost 2 bases, with 17 bases spanning the gap. The germline gives CDR1 MDHEN, CDR2 SYDVKM. The CDR3 spans 16 residues. This chain's CDR3 is CASSLNFGVVAYEQYF. In DNA, the CDR3 is TGTGCCAGCAGTTTGAACTTTGGCGTGGTCGCCTACGAGCAGTACTTC.

This clonotype was observed at least ten times. The chain combines TRBV6-1 with TRBJ1-5, with D maybe TRBD1 (5 bases). V lost 4 bases to trimming and J lost 2 bases, with 9 bases between them. Germline V gives CDR1 MNHNS, CDR2 SASEGT. The CDR3 consists of 14 residues. The CDR3 DNA reads as TGTGCCAGCAGTGGGGGGGGTCGCAATCAGCCCCAGCATTTT. Protein product: CASSGGGRNQPQHF.

This clonotype was observed many times. The gene calls are TRBV12-3 or TRBV12-4 and TRBJ2-1, with a possible D match to TRBD2 (5 bases). V lost 1 base to trimming and J lost 4 bases, with 11 bases between them. The CDR3 covers 15 residues. CDR3 in DNA: TGTGCCAGCAGTTTAGTCGGGAATGGGTACAATGAGCAGTTCTTC. Its protein is CASSLVGNGYNEQFF.

The chain employs TRBV6-1 and TRBJ1-4; 9 bases align to TRBD1. CDR1 is MNHNS and CDR2 is SASEGT in the germline V gene. The CDR3 totals 15 residues. V trimming: 3 bases; J trimming: 7 bases; junction bases outside the gene matches: 6. The CDR3 loop reads CASSDPGQGTEKLFF. As DNA, the CDR3 is TGTGCCAGCAGTGATCCCGGACAGGGGACTGAAAAACTGTTTTTT.